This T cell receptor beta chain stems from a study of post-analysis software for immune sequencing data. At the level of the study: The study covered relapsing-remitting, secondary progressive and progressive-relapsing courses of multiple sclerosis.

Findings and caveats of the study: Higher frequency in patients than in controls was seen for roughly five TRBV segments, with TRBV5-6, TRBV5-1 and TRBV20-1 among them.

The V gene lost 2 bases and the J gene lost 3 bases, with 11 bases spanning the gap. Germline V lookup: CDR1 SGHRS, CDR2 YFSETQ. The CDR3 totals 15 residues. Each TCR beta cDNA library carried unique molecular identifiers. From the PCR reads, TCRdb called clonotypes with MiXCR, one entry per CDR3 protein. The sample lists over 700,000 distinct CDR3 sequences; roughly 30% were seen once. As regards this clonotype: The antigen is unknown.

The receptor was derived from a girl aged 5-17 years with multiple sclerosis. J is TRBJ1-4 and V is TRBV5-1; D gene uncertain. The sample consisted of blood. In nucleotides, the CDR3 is TGCGCCAGCAGCTTATTCGCCAGATCTAATGAAAAACTGTTTTTT. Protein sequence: CASSLFARSNEKLFF.